Listed below are T cell receptor beta chains from one sample, sequenced in a study of cytomegalovirus exposure and HLA in healthy donors. Assay: immunoSEQ multiplex PCR; the TCRdb copy retains only in-frame clones and omits some. The repertoire has more than 150,000 clones, more than 65% of them found once; the top ten carry 3.8%. The sample comprised PBMCs. The receptors stem from a man between 45 and 60 years old in good health and CMV-seronegative. CDR3s include the opening cysteine and the closing phenylalanine or tryptophan. The order of the fields is J gene, V gene, CDR3 protein.

J gene: TRBJ2-1
V gene: TRBV7-2
CDR3 protein: CASSLDTYNEQFF

J gene: TRBJ2-1
V gene: TRBV5-6
CDR3 protein: CASSSRVTSGGNHEQFF

J gene: TRBJ2-5
V gene: TRBV7-8
CDR3 protein: CASSLRIQAQYF

J gene: TRBJ2-5
V gene: TRBV2
CDR3 protein: CASRRAGGGAWTQYF

J gene: TRBJ2-1
V gene: TRBV7-7
CDR3 protein: CASSANSGGSYNEQFF

J gene: TRBJ1-5
V gene: TRBV21-1
CDR3 protein: CASSKFSTCNQPQHF

J gene: TRBJ2-1
V gene: TRBV9
CDR3 protein: CASSVRAGGEYNEQFF

J gene: TRBJ1-4
V gene: TRBV10-3
CDR3 protein: CAISEPGTGSNEKLFF

J gene: TRBJ2-5
V gene: TRBV6-5
CDR3 protein: CASSFTSGGLETQYF

J gene: TRBJ2-7
V gene: TRBV7-9
CDR3 protein: CASSLRDSGPYEQYF

J gene: TRBJ1-5
V gene: TRBV19
CDR3 protein: CASSIGWDRDQPQHF

J gene: TRBJ1-3
V gene: TRBV2
CDR3 protein: CASSEQGVGNTIYF

J gene: TRBJ1-2
V gene: TRBV4-3
CDR3 protein: CASSQDLSGGYYGYTF

J gene: TRBJ2-1
V gene: TRBV7-2
CDR3 protein: CASSTRAGDTYNEQFF

J gene: TRBJ1-2
V gene: TRBV6-1
CDR3 protein: CASSERDRGVYGYTF

J gene: TRBJ1-2
V gene: TRBV29-1
CDR3 protein: CSVDGGARDPYGYTF

J gene: TRBJ2-1
V gene: TRBV2
CDR3 protein: CASSVLDRMNEQFF

J gene: TRBJ1-6
V gene: TRBV19
CDR3 protein: CASSLGPFDNSPLHF

J gene: TRBJ1-6
V gene: TRBV7-9
CDR3 protein: CSSSSGTGTSPLHF

J gene: TRBJ2-7
V gene: TRBV7-2
CDR3 protein: CASSPSSRDSLREQYF

J gene: TRBJ2-3
V gene: TRBV5-1
CDR3 protein: CASSSPSTDTQYF

J gene: TRBJ2-7
V gene: TRBV7-9
CDR3 protein: CASRESSYEQYF

J gene: TRBJ2-5
V gene: TRBV29-1
CDR3 protein: CSALQGRETQYF

J gene: TRBJ2-1
V gene: TRBV29-1
CDR3 protein: CSVQRGDEQFF

J gene: TRBJ2-1
V gene: TRBV5-1
CDR3 protein: CASSSFAGGYNEQFF

J gene: TRBJ1-4
V gene: TRBV7-9
CDR3 protein: CASSPGQGVEKLFF

J gene: TRBJ2-5
V gene: TRBV19
CDR3 protein: CATRVFGTVKEETQYF

J gene: TRBJ1-2
V gene: TRBV2
CDR3 protein: CASSEGGTGYTF

J gene: TRBJ1-5
V gene: TRBV30
CDR3 protein: CAWSGTGGGQPQHF

J gene: TRBJ1-6
V gene: TRBV19
CDR3 protein: CASSRGGSGNSPLHF

J gene: TRBJ2-7
V gene: TRBV7-9
CDR3 protein: CSSSLGAGSTYEQYF

J gene: TRBJ2-1
V gene: TRBV27
CDR3 protein: CASSFTGVSYNEQFF

J gene: TRBJ2-5
V gene: TRBV10-1
CDR3 protein: CASRDRDKVQETQYF

J gene: TRBJ2-2
V gene: TRBV5-1
CDR3 protein: CASSLDSSGGELFF

J gene: TRBJ1-5
V gene: TRBV5-6
CDR3 protein: CASTLSQSRGGSNQPQHF

J gene: TRBJ2-5
V gene: TRBV9
CDR3 protein: CASSGGTVQETQYF

J gene: TRBJ1-2
V gene: TRBV30
CDR3 protein: CAWPRQGGYGYTF

J gene: TRBJ1-6
V gene: TRBV6-5
CDR3 protein: CASSLSSANSPLHF

J gene: TRBJ1-2
V gene: TRBV4-1
CDR3 protein: CASSQASFNYGYTF

J gene: TRBJ1-3
V gene: TRBV7-2
CDR3 protein: CASSSGAPLGNTIYF

J gene: TRBJ1-2
V gene: TRBV7-9
CDR3 protein: CASSSGGEYYGYTF

J gene: TRBJ1-2
V gene: TRBV28
CDR3 protein: CASSTTGTLSYTF

J gene: TRBJ2-5
V gene: TRBV2
CDR3 protein: CASSDFLLETQYF

J gene: TRBJ2-3
V gene: TRBV19
CDR3 protein: CASSSFLGTSGGTRRWYF

J gene: TRBJ2-2
V gene: TRBV5-4
CDR3 protein: CASSLRGPGPTGELFF

J gene: TRBJ1-6
V gene: TRBV27
CDR3 protein: CASSFGVGNSPLHF

J gene: TRBJ1-6
V gene: TRBV19
CDR3 protein: CASSIMANSPLHF

J gene: TRBJ1-5
V gene: TRBV5-8
CDR3 protein: CASSSGQGSNQPQHF

J gene: TRBJ1-5
V gene: TRBV7-2
CDR3 protein: CASSFFPGQPQHF

J gene: TRBJ2-1
V gene: TRBV6-6
CDR3 protein: CATAWVLTNEQFF

J gene: TRBJ2-7
V gene: TRBV11-2
CDR3 protein: CASSLAGAPYEQYF

J gene: TRBJ2-1
V gene: TRBV27
CDR3 protein: CASSRTSGGFSYNEQFF

J gene: TRBJ2-2
V gene: TRBV30
CDR3 protein: CARGPNTRELFF

J gene: TRBJ2-1
V gene: TRBV2
CDR3 protein: CATGLAGAPTIF

J gene: TRBJ1-5
V gene: TRBV7-9
CDR3 protein: CASSFSTTGGKPQHF

J gene: TRBJ2-5
V gene: TRBV10-3
CDR3 protein: CAISDPGQKETQYF

J gene: TRBJ2-7
V gene: TRBV18
CDR3 protein: CASSPSGSLGEQYF

J gene: TRBJ1-1
V gene: TRBV18
CDR3 protein: CASSPRGQARGTEAFF

J gene: TRBJ2-7
V gene: TRBV14
CDR3 protein: CASSESYYEQYF

J gene: TRBJ2-7
V gene: TRBV15
CDR3 protein: CATSTGDRTYEQYF